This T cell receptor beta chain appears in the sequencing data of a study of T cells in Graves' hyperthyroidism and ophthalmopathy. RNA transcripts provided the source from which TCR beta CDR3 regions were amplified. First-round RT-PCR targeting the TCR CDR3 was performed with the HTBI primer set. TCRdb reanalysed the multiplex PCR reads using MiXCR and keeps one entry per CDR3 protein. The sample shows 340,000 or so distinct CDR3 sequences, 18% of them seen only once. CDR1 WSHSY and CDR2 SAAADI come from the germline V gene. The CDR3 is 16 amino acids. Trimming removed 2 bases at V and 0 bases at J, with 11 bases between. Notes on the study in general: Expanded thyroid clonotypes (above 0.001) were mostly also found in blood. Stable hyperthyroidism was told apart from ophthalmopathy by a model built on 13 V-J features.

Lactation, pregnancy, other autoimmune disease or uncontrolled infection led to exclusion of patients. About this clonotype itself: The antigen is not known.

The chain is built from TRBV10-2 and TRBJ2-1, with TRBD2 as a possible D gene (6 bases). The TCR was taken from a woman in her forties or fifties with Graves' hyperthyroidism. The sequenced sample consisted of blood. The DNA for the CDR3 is TGCGCCAGCAGTGAGCTCCTAGCGAGCTCCTACAATGAGCAGTTCTTC. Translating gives CASSELLASSYNEQFF.